This T cell receptor beta chain is drawn from a study of lymphopenia after photon versus proton radiotherapy. Broader study findings: Oligoclonal CD8+ Temra expansion after nadir drove photon patients' diversity drop. In patients who died, overall survival fell as post-nadir TCR diversity dropped more. Authors raise, but do not show, better survival with proton therapy.

The table came from immunoSEQ multiplex PCR; TCRdb's copy has only in-frame clones and leaves some out. The data show tens of thousands of clones, with around 89% seen just once and around 10% held by the top ten. For this clone: Its target is not known.

CDR1 and CDR2 (germline): LNHDA, SQIVND (reference sequence). The CDR3 spans 14 residues. V was trimmed by 2 bases and J by 5 bases, leaving 12 bases between them. The chain has TRBV19 and TRBJ2-5, with D possibly being TRBD1 (5 bases). This receptor was obtained from a man of 80 years or more with esophageal cancer. This material consisted of peripheral blood, taken from a patient treated with proton-based radiotherapy. DNA for the CDR3: TGTGCCAGTAGTATACAGGGTCTTTTTGAGACCCAGTACTTC. Translating gives CASSIQGLFETQYF.